Listed below are T cell receptor beta chains from one sample, sequenced in a study of T cells in Graves' hyperthyroidism and ophthalmopathy. TCRdb reprocessed the multiplex PCR reads via MiXCR and lists one record per CDR3 protein. The sample records hundreds of thousands of distinct CDR3 sequences, 14% being singletons. The sequencing input was blood. The source of these receptors is a woman aged 18-35 years with Graves' hyperthyroidism. CDR3s include the opening cysteine and the closing phenylalanine or tryptophan. Fields, in order: clone size, D gene, J gene, V gene, CDR3 DNA, CDR3 protein. The D gene is left open where the match is weak. Where a row states a size, it is once, few, many or the class of an expanded clone; other rows omit it.

NA NA TRBJ2-3 TRBV29-1 TGCAGCGCCAACGGGGAACGCACAGATACGCAGTATTTT CSANGERTDTQYF
many NA TRBJ1-2 TRBV28 TGTGCCAGCAACTACCCTCGAGAGGGAAGTCGGGGCTACACCTTC CASNYPREGSRGYTF
NA NA TRBJ1-1 TRBV7-9 TGTGCCAGCAGATGGTTCAGGGGGAACACTGAAGCTTTCTTT CASRWFRGNTEAFF
many NA TRBJ2-1 TRBV20-1 TGCAGTGCTCTCGAGCGGGCGAGGGCTTACAATGAGCAGTTCTTC CSALERARAYNEQFF
many NA TRBJ2-7 TRBV7-9 TGTGCCAGCACCTCCCTGGGTGGGCGCTACGAGCAGTACTTC CASTSLGGRYEQYF
NA TRBD2 TRBJ2-3 TRBV25-1 TGTGCCAGCAGTGCTCCCACTAGCGGGAGATTAGAAGATACGCAGTATTTT CASSAPTSGRLEDTQYF
many NA TRBJ1-2 TRBV6-5 TGTGCCAGCAGTTATTCGGGTACCTCAGAGAATGGCTACACCTTC CASSYSGTSENGYTF
many TRBD2 TRBJ2-2 TRBV11-2 TGTGCCAGCAGCTTAGAACGGGGGGCGAACACCGGGGAGCTGTTTTTT CASSLERGANTGELFF
many TRBD2 TRBJ2-1 TRBV30 TGTGCCTGGACGACGGGACTAGCGGGAGGGAACCAGTTCTTC CAWTTGLAGGNQFF
few TRBD1 TRBJ2-7 TRBV7-2 TGTGCCAGCAGCGGGCGGGACAGGGAGAACGAGCAGTACTTC CASSGRDRENEQYF
many NA TRBJ2-1 TRBV20-1 TGCAGTGCTAGTCCACCTGGGGATGAGCAGTTCTTC CSASPPGDEQFF
NA NA TRBJ2-7 TRBV13 TGTGCCAGCAGCCTCAAGAACGGGGAGCAGTACTTC CASSLKNGEQYF
NA NA TRBJ1-2 TRBV6-1 TGTGCCAGCCGACAGGACTCTAACTATGGCTACACCTTC CASRQDSNYGYTF
many TRBD1 TRBJ2-7 TRBV13 TGTGCCAGCAGCGACGGGACAGTCTCCTACGAGCAGTACTTC CASSDGTVSYEQYF
few TRBD1 TRBJ1-6 TRBV5-8 TGTGCCAGCAGCTTACCGGGACAGTATAATTCACCCCTCCACTTT CASSLPGQYNSPLHF
NA NA TRBJ2-1 TRBV20-1 TGCAGTGCTAAGGGACGGATCAATGAGCAGTTCTTC CSAKGRINEQFF
NA TRBD1 TRBJ1-3 TRBV12-3/TRBV12-4 TGTGCCAGCAGTTCCACAGGGGGCTTAGCTGGAAACACCATATATTTT CASSSTGGLAGNTIYF
NA NA TRBJ2-1 TRBV11-3 TGTGCCAGCAGCCCAGGACGGTTAAACGGGCAGTTCTTC CASSPGRLNGQFF
many NA TRBJ2-2 TRBV6-1 TGTGCCAGCAGGCCTACTGCGAACACCGGGGAGCTGTTTTTT CASRPTANTGELFF
NA TRBD2 TRBJ2-1 TRBV14 TGTGCCAGCAGCCAAGGAGCTAGCGGGAGCGATGAGCAGTTCTTC CASSQGASGSDEQFF
many NA TRBJ2-7 TRBV6-1 TGTGCCAGCAGCGAACCCCAGGGCTACGAGCAGTACTTC CASSEPQGYEQYF
many NA TRBJ1-2 TRBV20-1 TGCAGTGCTCGCATAGGGCAGGGAAGGGGTCTTTATGGCTACACCTTC CSARIGQGRGLYGYTF
NA TRBD1 TRBJ2-7 TRBV6-1 TGTGCCAGCAGTACCCCTAGACAGGGGGCTGCCTCCTACGAGCAGTACTTC CASSTPRQGAASYEQYF
many NA TRBJ1-1 TRBV3-2 TGTGCCAGCAGAGGTGGAGGAGTCACTGAAGCTTTCTTT CASRGGGVTEAFF
many NA TRBJ2-1 TRBV12-3/TRBV12-4 TGTGCCAGCAGTTTAGGGGCGGACAATGAGCAGTTCTTC CASSLGADNEQFF
NA TRBD2 TRBJ2-1 TRBV30 TGTGCCTTCGGGACTAGCGGGGGCCCCTACAATGAGCAGTTCTTC CAFGTSGGPYNEQFF
NA NA TRBJ2-7 TRBV3-1 TGTGCCAGCAGCCAAGAACGAGGGCAAGCCTACGAGCAGTACTTC CASSQERGQAYEQYF
many TRBD2 TRBJ2-5 TRBV6-2/TRBV6-3 TGTGCCAGCAGTTACCTGCAGCGGGAGTGGGAGACCCAGTACTTC CASSYLQREWETQYF
NA NA TRBJ2-2 TRBV28 TGTGCCAGCAGCCAAGGGGCTTTCCAGAACACCGGGGAGCTGTTTTTT CASSQGAFQNTGELFF
many NA TRBJ1-6 TRBV6-5 TGTGCCAGCAGTTACTCGGGACGGGATTCACCCCTCCACTTT CASSYSGRDSPLHF
many TRBD1 TRBJ2-3 TRBV20-1 TGCAGTGCTCCGGGACAGACCACAGATACGCAGTATTTT CSAPGQTTDTQYF
many TRBD2 TRBJ2-1 TRBV12-3/TRBV12-4 TGTGCCAGCAGTCCTAGCGGGAGTTGGTACAATGAGCAGTTCTTC CASSPSGSWYNEQFF
many TRBD1 TRBJ1-5 TRBV20-1 TGCAGTGCCAAGGGCCACAGGGGGAGGTTAGGGAATCAGCCCCAGCATTTT CSAKGHRGRLGNQPQHF